Sample share makes the clone carrying this T cell receptor beta chain medium-sized. Its antigen is undetermined. This entry comes from a study of cytotoxic CD8 clonotypes in ibrutinib-treated CLL. Overall study context: With a range of 6 to 36, the median treatment time before response samples were taken was about twelve months. Study-level points and caveats: Rising at ibrutinib response, clonality subsequently fell back toward baseline at progression.

For TCR beta libraries, about 2.2 micrograms of genomic DNA were obtained from cryopreserved PBMCs. The data were produced by immunoSEQ multiplex PCR, yet TCRdb's version contains in-frame clones alone and is incomplete. The sample records approximately 48,000 clones, around 53% being singletons. Sequences were derived from PBMCs, sampled after 12 months of ibrutinib treatment. The origin of this receptor is a human donor with chronic lymphocytic leukemia.

The CDR3 nucleotides read TGTGCCAGCAGTTTTGTTGGACTAGCGGGAGAGCAGTTCTTC. This sequence encodes CASSFVGLAGEQFF. The chain carries TRBV27 and TRBJ2-1; 12 bases map to TRBD2. V dropped 3 bases and J dropped 10; count of bases not matched to a gene: 4. The CDR3 has 14 amino acids. Looked up from germline, CDR1 is MNHEY and CDR2 is SMNVEV (reference sequence).